Listed below are T cell receptor beta chains from one sample, sequenced in a study of TIL therapy for anti-PD-1-resistant metastatic lung cancer. Assay used: immunoSEQ multiplex PCR; TCRdb lists only in-frame clones, some missing. The profile shows 40,000 to 60,000 clones, 79% of them singletons. Material: blood, obtained at baseline. These receptor sequences come from a woman aged 25 to 80 with non-small cell lung cancer. The CDR3 runs from the conserved cysteine through the conserved F or W. Each record gives: D gene, V gene, J gene, clone size, CDR3 protein, CDR3 DNA. D genes are given only for firm matches. Expanded clones get a size class; other rows say once, few or many, or leave the size out.

D gene: NA
V gene: TRBV27
J gene: TRBJ2-7
clone size: NA
CDR3 protein: CASSLGLLQVYEQYF
CDR3 DNA: TGTGCCAGCAGTTTAGGCTTATTACAGGTTTACGAGCAGTACTTC

D gene: NA
V gene: TRBV6-1
J gene: TRBJ2-2
clone size: once
CDR3 protein: CASSVVPGFNTGELFF
CDR3 DNA: TGTGCCAGCAGTGTCGTGCCGGGATTTAACACCGGGGAGCTGTTTTTT

D gene: TRBD2
V gene: TRBV30
J gene: TRBJ2-5
clone size: NA
CDR3 protein: CAAGVVGTQYF
CDR3 DNA: TGTGCCGCGGGGGTAGTTGGGACCCAGTACTTC

D gene: NA
V gene: TRBV25-1
J gene: TRBJ1-2
clone size: NA
CDR3 protein: CASSSGKYNYGYTF
CDR3 DNA: TGTGCCAGCAGTTCTGGGAAGTATAACTATGGCTACACCTTC

D gene: TRBD2
V gene: TRBV28
J gene: TRBJ2-5
clone size: NA
CDR3 protein: CATLATSGGRTQYF
CDR3 DNA: TGTGCCACGTTAGCAACTAGCGGGGGGCGGACCCAGTACTTC

D gene: NA
V gene: TRBV18
J gene: TRBJ1-4
clone size: NA
CDR3 protein: CASSGGTATSEKLFF
CDR3 DNA: TGTGCCAGCTCAGGAGGGACCGCAACTAGTGAAAAACTGTTTTTT

D gene: NA
V gene: TRBV4-1
J gene: TRBJ2-5
clone size: once
CDR3 protein: CASSQAQPETQYF
CDR3 DNA: TGCGCCAGCAGCCAAGCCCAACCGGAGACCCAGTACTTC

D gene: TRBD1
V gene: TRBV5-5
J gene: TRBJ2-7
clone size: few
CDR3 protein: CASSLKGTGAYEQYF
CDR3 DNA: TGTGCCAGCAGCTTGAAGGGGACAGGCGCCTACGAGCAGTACTTC

D gene: NA
V gene: TRBV2
J gene: TRBJ1-1
clone size: few
CDR3 protein: CASSGTVNTEAFF
CDR3 DNA: TGTGCCAGCAGTGGGACAGTGAACACTGAAGCTTTCTTT

D gene: NA
V gene: TRBV19
J gene: TRBJ2-1
clone size: NA
CDR3 protein: CASSPTSGRARGYNEQFF
CDR3 DNA: TGTGCCAGTAGCCCGACATCGGGCAGGGCGAGGGGGTACAATGAGCAGTTCTTC

D gene: NA
V gene: TRBV5-1
J gene: TRBJ2-7
clone size: NA
CDR3 protein: CASSSSVAVSYEQYF
CDR3 DNA: TGCGCCAGCAGCTCGTCGGTAGCGGTTTCCTACGAGCAGTACTTC

D gene: NA
V gene: TRBV6-5
J gene: TRBJ1-2
clone size: few
CDR3 protein: CASSARVVGYGYTF
CDR3 DNA: TGTGCCAGCAGCGCCAGGGTGGTTGGGTATGGCTACACCTTC

D gene: TRBD1
V gene: TRBV11-2
J gene: TRBJ1-2
clone size: medium-sized
CDR3 protein: CASSSTGEHGYTF
CDR3 DNA: TGTGCCAGCAGCTCGACAGGGGAGCATGGCTACACCTTC

D gene: TRBD1
V gene: TRBV18
J gene: TRBJ1-4
clone size: NA
CDR3 protein: CASSPPGTGGEKLFF
CDR3 DNA: TGTGCCAGCTCACCACCCGGGACAGGGGGTGAAAAACTGTTTTTT

D gene: NA
V gene: TRBV30
J gene: TRBJ1-2
clone size: NA
CDR3 protein: CAWSPRTVYGYTF
CDR3 DNA: TGTGCCTGGAGTCCCAGGACAGTCTATGGCTACACCTTC

D gene: NA
V gene: TRBV15
J gene: TRBJ2-5
clone size: NA
CDR3 protein: CATSRDVQETQYF
CDR3 DNA: TGTGCCACCAGCAGAGATGTGCAAGAGACCCAGTACTTC

D gene: TRBD1
V gene: TRBV30
J gene: TRBJ1-1
clone size: NA
CDR3 protein: CAWRIDRERTTEAFF
CDR3 DNA: TGTGCCTGGAGGATTGACAGGGAGCGGACCACTGAAGCTTTCTTT

D gene: NA
V gene: TRBV29-1
J gene: TRBJ2-4
clone size: NA
CDR3 protein: CSVVDDTAKNIQYF
CDR3 DNA: TGCAGCGTTGTTGACGACACAGCCAAAAACATTCAGTACTTC

D gene: TRBD2
V gene: TRBV14
J gene: TRBJ2-4
clone size: NA
CDR3 protein: CASNGYAGDIQYF
CDR3 DNA: TGTGCCAGCAATGGGTATGCGGGAGACATTCAGTACTTC

D gene: NA
V gene: TRBV9
J gene: TRBJ2-7
clone size: NA
CDR3 protein: CASSVGGGANYEQYF
CDR3 DNA: TGTGCCAGCAGCGTAGGGGGGGGCGCGAATTACGAGCAGTACTTC

D gene: NA
V gene: TRBV7-8
J gene: TRBJ2-7
clone size: NA
CDR3 protein: CASSLAPGYEQYF
CDR3 DNA: TGTGCCAGCAGCTTAGCGCCGGGCTACGAGCAGTACTTC

D gene: NA
V gene: TRBV5-4
J gene: TRBJ1-1
clone size: NA
CDR3 protein: CASSLAPINTVEAFF
CDR3 DNA: TGTGCCAGCAGCTTGGCCCCTATAAATACGGTTGAAGCTTTCTTT

D gene: NA
V gene: TRBV7-2
J gene: TRBJ1-4
clone size: NA
CDR3 protein: CASSLETVSEKLFF
CDR3 DNA: TGTGCCAGCAGCTTAGAGACAGTCAGTGAAAAACTGTTTTTT

D gene: NA
V gene: TRBV7-8
J gene: TRBJ1-1
clone size: NA
CDR3 protein: CASSLTQGVNTEAFF
CDR3 DNA: TGTGCCAGCAGCTTAACACAGGGCGTGAACACTGAAGCTTTCTTT

D gene: NA
V gene: TRBV10-2
J gene: TRBJ1-5
clone size: NA
CDR3 protein: CASSGTRSNQPQHF
CDR3 DNA: TGCGCCAGCAGTGGGACACGTAGCAATCAGCCCCAGCATTTT

D gene: NA
V gene: TRBV29-1
J gene: TRBJ1-2
clone size: few
CDR3 protein: CSVGDTSYGYTF
CDR3 DNA: TGCAGCGTTGGTGACACTTCCTATGGCTACACCTTC

D gene: NA
V gene: TRBV6-5
J gene: TRBJ2-7
clone size: NA
CDR3 protein: CASSYSRSSYEQYF
CDR3 DNA: TGTGCCAGCAGTTACTCACGGAGCTCCTACGAGCAGTACTTC

D gene: TRBD2
V gene: TRBV6-1
J gene: TRBJ2-3
clone size: NA
CDR3 protein: CASIFAGDPTDTQYF
CDR3 DNA: TGTGCCAGCATTTTCGCGGGGGATCCCACAGATACGCAGTATTTT

D gene: NA
V gene: TRBV5-1
J gene: TRBJ1-6
clone size: NA
CDR3 protein: CASSLVYQGTYNSPLHF
CDR3 DNA: TGCGCCAGCAGCTTGGTGTATCAAGGCACCTATAATTCACCCCTCCACTTT

D gene: TRBD2
V gene: TRBV11-3
J gene: TRBJ2-3
clone size: NA
CDR3 protein: CASSLPPSGERGGTDTQYF
CDR3 DNA: TGTGCCAGCAGCTTACCTCCCTCAGGCGAGCGGGGGGGCACAGATACGCAGTATTTT

D gene: NA
V gene: TRBV4-1
J gene: TRBJ1-2
clone size: NA
CDR3 protein: CASSQDRGGFRYGYTF
CDR3 DNA: TGCGCCAGCAGCCAAGATCGGGGGGGCTTTCGCTATGGCTACACCTTC

D gene: NA
V gene: TRBV7-2
J gene: TRBJ2-1
clone size: NA
CDR3 protein: CASSLRQNNNEQFF
CDR3 DNA: TGTGCCAGCAGCTTAAGACAGAATAACAATGAGCAGTTCTTC

D gene: TRBD2
V gene: TRBV6-4
J gene: TRBJ2-3
clone size: NA
CDR3 protein: CASSGTSGADTQYF
CDR3 DNA: TGTGCCAGCAGTGGGACTAGCGGGGCAGATACGCAGTATTTT

D gene: NA
V gene: TRBV6-1
J gene: TRBJ2-3
clone size: NA
CDR3 protein: CASSAQAYTQYF
CDR3 DNA: TGTGCCAGCAGTGCGCAGGCGTATACGCAGTATTTT

D gene: NA
V gene: TRBV9
J gene: TRBJ1-3
clone size: NA
CDR3 protein: CASSVAKGSKGPPGNTIYF
CDR3 DNA: TGTGCCAGCAGCGTAGCTAAGGGTAGCAAGGGGCCCCCTGGAAACACCATATATTTT

D gene: TRBD2
V gene: TRBV19
J gene: TRBJ2-1
clone size: NA
CDR3 protein: CASSIEGLAGGRVEQFF
CDR3 DNA: TGTGCCAGTAGTATAGAGGGACTAGCGGGAGGGCGGGTTGAGCAGTTCTTC

D gene: NA
V gene: TRBV15
J gene: TRBJ2-3
clone size: NA
CDR3 protein: CATSRVGLVGVNLADTQYF
CDR3 DNA: TGTGCCACCAGCAGAGTCGGCCTAGTGGGGGTTAACCTGGCAGATACGCAGTATTTT

D gene: NA
V gene: TRBV18
J gene: TRBJ2-1
clone size: NA
CDR3 protein: CASSPRPVAIDEQFF
CDR3 DNA: TGTGCCAGCTCACCACGCCCCGTAGCTATCGATGAGCAGTTCTTC

D gene: TRBD2
V gene: TRBV7-2
J gene: TRBJ2-7
clone size: NA
CDR3 protein: CASSLTSGGAYEQYF
CDR3 DNA: TGTGCCAGCAGCTTAACTAGCGGGGGGGCCTACGAGCAGTACTTC

D gene: TRBD1
V gene: TRBV2
J gene: TRBJ1-5
clone size: NA
CDR3 protein: CASSEGQGRNQPQHF
CDR3 DNA: TGTGCCAGCAGTGAGGGACAGGGTCGAAATCAGCCCCAGCATTTT

D gene: NA
V gene: TRBV5-5
J gene: TRBJ1-5
clone size: NA
CDR3 protein: CASSMLTDSNQPQHF
CDR3 DNA: TGTGCCAGCAGCATGCTGACAGATAGCAATCAGCCCCAGCATTTT

D gene: TRBD2
V gene: TRBV5-8
J gene: TRBJ2-1
clone size: NA
CDR3 protein: CASSYRTSGRGEFF
CDR3 DNA: TGTGCCAGCAGCTATAGGACTAGCGGGAGGGGTGAGTTCTTC

D gene: NA
V gene: TRBV6-1
J gene: TRBJ1-2
clone size: NA
CDR3 protein: CASSGADVLPLGYTF
CDR3 DNA: TGTGCCAGCAGTGGAGCGGACGTTCTCCCCCTTGGCTACACCTTC

D gene: TRBD2
V gene: TRBV11-2
J gene: TRBJ2-1
clone size: NA
CDR3 protein: CASSGTLAGGTYNEQFF
CDR3 DNA: TGTGCCAGCAGCGGAACCCTAGCGGGAGGGACCTACAATGAGCAGTTCTTC

D gene: NA
V gene: TRBV7-8
J gene: TRBJ2-5
clone size: NA
CDR3 protein: CASSLGGAEETQYF
CDR3 DNA: TGTGCCAGCAGCTTAGGGGGCGCAGAAGAGACCCAGTACTTC

D gene: NA
V gene: TRBV9
J gene: TRBJ1-3
clone size: once
CDR3 protein: CASSVAGAGGNTIYF
CDR3 DNA: TGTGCCAGCAGCGTAGCGGGGGCAGGAGGAAACACCATATATTTT

D gene: NA
V gene: TRBV4-1
J gene: TRBJ2-7
clone size: NA
CDR3 protein: CASSQPDGSSYEQYF
CDR3 DNA: TGCGCCAGCAGCCAACCGGACGGGAGCTCCTACGAGCAGTACTTC

D gene: NA
V gene: TRBV2
J gene: TRBJ2-3
clone size: NA
CDR3 protein: CASKANTDTQYF
CDR3 DNA: TGTGCCAGCAAGGCCAACACAGATACGCAGTATTTT

D gene: TRBD1
V gene: TRBV28
J gene: TRBJ2-7
clone size: NA
CDR3 protein: CASSSRTGASYEQYF
CDR3 DNA: TGTGCCAGCAGTTCTCGGACAGGGGCGTCCTACGAGCAGTACTTC

D gene: TRBD1
V gene: TRBV5-1
J gene: TRBJ1-1
clone size: NA
CDR3 protein: CASSPTGENTEAFF
CDR3 DNA: TGCGCCAGCAGCCCGACAGGGGAGAACACTGAAGCTTTCTTT

D gene: TRBD1
V gene: TRBV9
J gene: TRBJ2-7
clone size: NA
CDR3 protein: CASSVGGQGSYEQYF
CDR3 DNA: TGTGCCAGCAGCGTAGGGGGACAGGGCTCCTACGAGCAGTACTTC

D gene: NA
V gene: TRBV19
J gene: TRBJ2-7
clone size: NA
CDR3 protein: CASSRTADEQYF
CDR3 DNA: TGTGCCAGTAGTCGGACAGCAGACGAGCAGTACTTC

D gene: NA
V gene: TRBV7-9
J gene: TRBJ1-2
clone size: few
CDR3 protein: CASSLVGARIGTYGYTF
CDR3 DNA: TGTGCCAGCAGCTTAGTTGGAGCCCGGATCGGTACCTATGGCTACACCTTC

D gene: NA
V gene: TRBV2
J gene: TRBJ2-2
clone size: NA
CDR3 protein: CASSVDSRGTGELFF
CDR3 DNA: TGTGCCAGCAGTGTGGACAGCCGGGGCACCGGGGAGCTGTTTTTT